These 16 T cell receptor beta chains came from one sample sequenced in a study of beta chain features in type 1 diabetes. Findings and caveats of the study: People with Type 1 diabetes carried modestly yet significantly shorter TCRB CDR3s in all four CD4+ subsets.

What was sequenced were expressed TCRB transcripts, since all of the isolated RNA had been reverse transcribed. TCRdb's table, derived via immunoSEQ multiplex PCR, lists solely in-frame clones and lacks some. The repertoire holds 130,000 or so clones, less than 20% seen once, with approximately 2.2% in the top ten. Which antigens these TCRs recognize remains unknown. Sequenced input: central memory CD4+ T cells from blood. These receptors were collected from a man aged 25 to 45 with type 1 diabetes.

The gene calls are TRBV9 and TRBJ1-1, with 7 positions matching TRBD1. The CDR3 sequence is 16 residues long. Germline CDR1 SGDLS, CDR2 YYNGEE. V trimming: 3 bases; J trimming: 1 base; junction bases outside the gene matches: 9. The CDR3 here is CASSGGAGQTNTEAFF. The CDR3, as DNA: TGTGCCAGCAGCGGGGGTGCGGGACAGACGAACACTGAAGCTTTCTTT.

The V call is TRBV29-1, the J call TRBJ2-1; D might be TRBD2 (6 bases). The CDR3 runs 13 residues. Per germline, CDR1 SQVTM and CDR2 ANQGSEA. Trimming shortened V by 8 bases and J by 4 bases, and 15 bases separated the two germline ends. CDR3 region: CSTRDSGYNEQFF. CDR3 in DNA: TGCAGCACCCGGGACTCAGGGTACAATGAGCAGTTCTTC.

This clone appeared a few times. The chain carries TRBV7-9 and TRBJ2-5; the D gene is possibly TRBD1 (6 bases). The CDR3 has 16 residues. CDR1 and CDR2 (germline): SEHNR, FQNEAQ (reference sequence). V lost 5 bases to trimming and J lost 0 bases, with 16 bases between them. The CDR3 DNA reads as TGTGCCAGCAGCGTAAGGACAGACTGGTACCAAGAGACCCAGTACTTC. Its protein is CASSVRTDWYQETQYF.

DNA for the CDR3: TGTGCCTGGAGCTCCGGGACTAGCGGGATAGGAGAGACCCAGTACTTC. It yields the protein CAWSSGTSGIGETQYF. J is TRBJ2-5 and V is TRBV30; TRBD2 aligns across 13 bases. The CDR3 has 16 residues. Per the germline V gene, CDR1 is GTSNPN and CDR2 is SVGIG (reference sequence). Unmatched junction bases numbered 8, after V lost 3 bases and J lost 4 bases.

This clone was seen more than once but under ten times. The rearrangement uses TRBV7-2 and TRBJ2-1; unclear D gene. This CDR3 has 11 amino acids. Germline-derived CDR1 and CDR2 are SGHTA and FQGNSA. V was pared by 1 base and J by 12 bases, with 7 bases between. Here the CDR3 DNA reads TGTGCCAGCAGCTTAGGTGCAGGGCAGTTCTTC. It is translated as CASSLGAGQFF.

The V gene is TRBV28, the J gene TRBJ1-5; TRBD1 might be the D (5 bases). V lost 2 bases, J lost 1 base, and 9 bases lay in between. The CDR3 covers 15 residues. The V gene's germline CDR1 is MDHEN and CDR2 SYDVKM. The CDR3 DNA sequence: TGTGCCAGCAGTTTAGAGGGGCAAAGCAATCAGCCCCAGCATTTT. Translating gives CASSLEGQSNQPQHF.

J is TRBJ2-7 and V is TRBV9; 7 positions agree with TRBD1. Germline trimming cut 2 bases from V and 3 bases from J; bases unmatched to any gene: 8. Germline CDR1 SGDLS, CDR2 YYNGEE. This CDR3 comprises 15 residues. CDR3 amino acids: CASSVRDSADYEQYF. CDR3 DNA: TGTGCCAGCAGCGTTAGGGACAGTGCAGACTACGAGCAGTACTTC.

There are a few counts of this clone. CDR3 sequence reads: CASSEAGLAPFF. CDR3 coding DNA: TGTGCCAGCAGTGAAGCGGGACTAGCGCCGTTCTTC. This rearrangement joins TRBV2 to TRBJ2-1; the match to TRBD2 covers 10 bases. Germline CDR1 is SNHLY and CDR2 is FYNNEI. This CDR3 is built from 12 residues. V lost 0 bases and J lost 15; bases outside the gene matches: 2.

This clone was seen a few times. The J gene is TRBJ2-1, the V gene TRBV4-3; tentatively, D is TRBD2 (6 bases). Trimming took 0 bases from V and 2 from J, leaving 17 bases between them. The CDR3 is 18 residues long. Germline V gene lookup returns CDR1 LGHNA and CDR2 YSLEER. CDR3 sequence reads: CASSQDAAVGGPYNEQFF. The CDR3 coding sequence is TGCGCCAGCAGCCAAGATGCGGCCGTGGGGGGTCCCTACAATGAGCAGTTCTTC.

The rearrangement links TRBV6-1 to TRBJ1-2; D ambiguous. CDR1 and CDR2 (germline): MNHNS, SASEGT. Trimming left V 4 bases short and J 0 bases short, with 12 bases between. This CDR3 is built from 15 residues. The CDR3 DNA follows: TGTGCCAGCAGTGTCGGTTGGGCAGCTAACTATGGCTACACCTTC. Encoded protein: CASSVGWAANYGYTF.

The genes are TRBV29-1 and TRBJ2-5; possible D gene TRBD2, 5 bases. The CDR3 is made up of 12 amino acids. The germline V and J ends were trimmed by 3 bases and 5 bases, with 10 bases remaining between them. Per germline, CDR1 SQVTM and CDR2 ANQGSEA. The CDR3 region has the DNA TGCAGCGTTGACGAGGTAGCGGAGACCCAGTACTTC. Its protein is CSVDEVAETQYF.

The chain recombines TRBV29-1 with TRBJ1-5; possible D gene TRBD1, 6 bases. Trimming stripped 7 bases from V and 5 bases from J, with 15 bases between. Germline lookup yields CDR1 SQVTM and CDR2 ANQGSEA. The length of the CDR3 is 13 residues. As DNA, the CDR3 is TGCAGCGCGAGCCAGGGGAACGATCAGCCCCAGCATTTT. Residues: CSASQGNDQPQHF. The full variable domain, completed using reference TRBV29-1 and TRBJ1-5, is SAVISQKPSRDICQRGTSLTIQCQVDSQVTMMFWYRQQPGQSLTLIATANQGSEATYESGFVIDKFPISRPNLTFSTLTVSNMSPEDSSIYLCSASQGNDQPQHFGDGTRLSIL.

The chain recombines TRBV15 with TRBJ2-7, with TRBD1 matching over 7 bases. Germline CDR1 and CDR2: LNHNV and YYDKDF (reference sequence). The CDR3 extends over 13 amino acids. The J segment lost 2 bases and the V segment lost 8 bases, leaving 6 bases of the junction unmatched. CDR3 nucleotides: TGTGCCACCCGGGACAGCCTAACCTACGAGCAGTACTTC. This gives the protein CATRDSLTYEQYF.

The rearrangement uses TRBV7-9 and TRBJ2-1, with 11 bases fitting TRBD2. The CDR3 is made up of 14 amino acids. CDR1 and CDR2 (germline): SEHNR, FQNEAQ (reference sequence). The ends lost 1 base at V and 13 bases at J; junction bases unmatched: 6. The CDR3 DNA reads as TGTGCCAGCAGCTTAGTAGCTAGCGGGGGGCCCCAGTTCTTC. Its protein is CASSLVASGGPQFF.

The rearrangement links TRBV7-9 to TRBJ1-5, with D perhaps matching TRBD1 (6 bases). CDR3 length: 17 residues. Germline V lookup: CDR1 SEHNR, CDR2 FQNEAQ (reference sequence). The V end was cut by 1 base, the J end by 0 bases, with 13 bases between. CDR3 DNA sequence: TGTGCCAGCAGCTTAGGAACCGGGACATTTAGCAATCAGCCCCAGCATTTT. Protein: CASSLGTGTFSNQPQHF. Looking up the rest from reference TRBV7-9 and TRBJ1-5 gives the full variable domain: DTGVSQNPRHKITKRGQNVTFRCDPISEHNRLYWYRQTLGQGPEFLTYFQNEAQLEKSRLLSDRFSAERPKGSFSTLEIQRTEQGDSAMYLCASSLGTGTFSNQPQHFGDGTRLSIL.

This clone came up many times. This chain uses TRBV5-1 with TRBJ1-2, with D possibly TRBD1 on 5 matching bases. The CDR3 covers 13 residues. The germline CDR1 and CDR2 sequences are SGHRS and YFSETQ. The V end was cut by 2 bases, the J end by 6 bases, with 11 bases between. The CDR3 DNA sequence: TGCGCCAGCAGCTTTAACAGGCCGGATGGCTACACCTTC. It translates to CASSFNRPDGYTF.